What follows describes a single T cell receptor beta chain. Its antigen is still unknown. Nothing much larger sits one base from this clone, and base qualities are not available. This entry is derived from a study of vaccination effects on CD4 cells after COVID-19 (dated by TCRdb to 2022 to 2024). At the level of the whole study: Each participant received two doses of an mRNA SARS-CoV-2 vaccine, either BNT162b2 or mRNA-1273. SARS-CoV-2 spike-specific CD4+ TCR repertoires from before and after mRNA vaccination were compared in COVID-19 convalescent patients and in infection-naive vaccine recipients. The full study included some eleven COVID-19 convalescent patients and a handful of SARS-CoV-2-naive healthy vaccine recipients. In the study, cultures from other donors were sequenced using the Oncomine TCR Beta short-read assay on an Illumina iSeq 100.

The ViraFEST assay stimulated PBMC with viral peptide pools and then used TCR sequencing to identify antigen-specific CD4+ T cell clonotypes by expansion. After 10 days of culture, CD4+ T cells were isolated with the EasySep CD4+ T cell isolation kit. Negative nucleocapsid antibody results before and after vaccination confirmed that the healthy vaccine recipients had no prior SARS-CoV-2 infection. Some 2 million PBMC per well were cultured with 8.5 to 10 ug/ml peptides in IMDM containing roughly 5% human AB serum, 8.5 to 10 IU/ml IL-2 and gentamicin. Half of the culture medium was replaced with fresh IL-2-containing medium on days 3 and 7. Each peptide stimulation condition was cultured in triplicate wells unless otherwise noted. PBMC were separated from whole blood using Ficoll-Paque Plus gradient centrifugation and were then either cryopreserved at -140C or used fresh. Overlapping peptide pools spanned the spike proteins of SARS-CoV-2 and the common cold coronaviruses HCoV-NL63, HCoV-OC43 and HCoV-229E. Genomic DNA was extracted from cultured CD4+ T cells with the QIAamp micro DNA kit.

The CDR3 has 14 amino acids, counting the end cysteine and phenylalanine. The sequence is cut down to CDR3 DNA, 42 bases in frame from base 1. CDR1 and CDR2 are drawn from the germline V gene (reference sequence): SEHNR, FQNEAQ. The trim is 4 bases for V and 5 bases for J, with a gap of 14 bases between the germline ends. Study-wide conclusions, independent of this receptor: Marked clonal contraction was observed in both infection-induced and vaccine-induced clones at late post-vaccination timepoints, consistent with waning T cell responses. Among healthy vaccine recipients, nearly all vaccine-induced clones were SARS-CoV-2 mono-reactive, and only 1 of 255 was cross-reactive with common cold coronaviruses. The study was limited by a small number of convalescent patients and lacked early post-infection timepoints.

Library construction relied on the immunoSEQ multiplex PCR assay. DNA from the cultured, isolated CD4+ T cells was subjected to TCR beta CDR3 sequencing. The authors processed their data as follows. Non-productive TCR sequences were discarded, and reads were trimmed to the CDR3 region, with only CDR3s of 7 or more amino acids retained. The MANAFEST web app was used to identify antigen-specific clonotypes by comparing expansion in peptide wells with expansion in reference cultures. Positive clones required FDR<0.05 expansion versus reference and all other wells, odds ratio above 5, and frequency above 0.1% in two replicate wells. A clonotype was called cross-reactive if it was significantly expanded both in SARS-CoV-2 spike wells and in at least one common cold coronavirus spike condition. CDR3 similarity was assessed by Levenshtein distance using the stringdist R package, and unrooted trees were constructed with ape in R 3.6.1. The table was pulled from immuneACCESS by TCRdb, which kept in-frame rearrangements only. Such tables lose some clones; where checked, under half of the loss comes from unresolved V genes, and the rest has no known cause. The V and J calls and clone size are taken from that table; D and trimming were inferred from the DNA. For this sample there are tens of thousands of clones; approximately 76% appear just once. The ten largest clones take up around 2.7% of the sample.

This clonotype originated in a human donor who received a COVID-19 vaccine. The chain employs TRBV7-9 and TRBJ2-5; no D gene call is confident. Sequenced material: CD4+ T cells from PBMCs cultured with HCoV-NL63 spike peptides, taken before COVID-19 vaccination. The cell subset or site label, as the study defines it: HCoV-NL63 spike overlapping peptide pool stimulation. The DNA sequence is as follows: TGTGCCAGCAGCTCGTATTCAGTGGGGGAGACCCAGTACTTC. The resulting protein is CASSSYSVGETQYF.